This T cell receptor (beta chain) emerged from a study of T cell responses to AZD1222 COVID-19 vaccine. Study-level points and caveats: Donors were mostly white British, more females; clonal diversity possibly underestimated. Samples come after the peak T cell response, not at day 14. Unmutated regions of variants are reportedly targeted by nearly half of spike-specific TCRs.

Clones were read by immunoSEQ multiplex PCR, and TCRdb kept only the in-frame ones, dropping some. The sample has around 180,000 clones, 70% to 90% seen once. V was shortened by 4 bases and J by 7 bases, with 12 bases between the two germline ends. The CDR3 has 13 amino acids. Germline loops: CDR1 SGHNT, CDR2 YYREEE (reference sequence). As regards this clone: Its antigen is still unknown.

This rearrangement joins TRBV5-4 to TRBJ2-1; D might be TRBD2 (5 bases). This TCR was recovered from an adult in good health. The material sequenced was peripheral blood, taken on day 0 of AZD1222 vaccination. In DNA form, the CDR3 reads TGTGCCAGCAGCCAGACTATGAATAATGAGCAGTTCTTC. Its protein is CASSQTMNNEQFF. Based on the CDR3 plus reference TRBV5-4 and TRBJ2-1, the full variable domain is ETGVTQSPTHLIKTRGQQVTLRCSSQSGHNTVSWYQQALGQGPQFIFQYYREEENGRGNFPPRFSGLQFPNYSSELNVNALELDDSALYLCASSQTMNNEQFFGPGTRLTVL.